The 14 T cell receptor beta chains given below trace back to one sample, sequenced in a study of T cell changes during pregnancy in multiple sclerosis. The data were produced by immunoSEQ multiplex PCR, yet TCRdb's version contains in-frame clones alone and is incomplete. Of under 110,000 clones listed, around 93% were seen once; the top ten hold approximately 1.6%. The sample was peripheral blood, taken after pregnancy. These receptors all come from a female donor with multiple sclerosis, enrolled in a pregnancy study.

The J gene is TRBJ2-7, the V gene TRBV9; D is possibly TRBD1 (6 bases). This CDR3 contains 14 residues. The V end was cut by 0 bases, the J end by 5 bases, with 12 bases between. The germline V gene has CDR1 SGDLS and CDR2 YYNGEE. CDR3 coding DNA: TGTGCCAGCAGCGTAGCTGTACAGGGCAACGAGCAGTACTTC. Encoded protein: CASSVAVQGNEQYF.

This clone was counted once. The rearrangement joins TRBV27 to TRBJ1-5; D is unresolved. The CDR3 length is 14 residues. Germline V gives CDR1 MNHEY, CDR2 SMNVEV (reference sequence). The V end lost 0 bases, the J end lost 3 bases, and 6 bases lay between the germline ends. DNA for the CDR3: TGTGCCAGCAGTTTATCGCGTCTCAATCAGCCCCAGCATTTT. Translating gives CASSLSRLNQPQHF.

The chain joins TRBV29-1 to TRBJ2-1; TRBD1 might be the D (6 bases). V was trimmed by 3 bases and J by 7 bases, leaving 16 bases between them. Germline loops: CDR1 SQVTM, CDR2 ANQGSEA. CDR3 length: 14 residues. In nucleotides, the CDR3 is TGCAGCGTTGATTCGGCAGGGGTTGATAATGAGCAGTTCTTC. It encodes CSVDSAGVDNEQFF.

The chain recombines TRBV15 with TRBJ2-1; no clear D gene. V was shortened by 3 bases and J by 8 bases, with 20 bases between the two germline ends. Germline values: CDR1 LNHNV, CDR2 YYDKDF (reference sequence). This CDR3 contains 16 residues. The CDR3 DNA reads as TGTGCCACCAGCAGCTCCTTCGTAGGAGCGATCGATGAGCAGTTCTTC. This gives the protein CATSSSFVGAIDEQFF.

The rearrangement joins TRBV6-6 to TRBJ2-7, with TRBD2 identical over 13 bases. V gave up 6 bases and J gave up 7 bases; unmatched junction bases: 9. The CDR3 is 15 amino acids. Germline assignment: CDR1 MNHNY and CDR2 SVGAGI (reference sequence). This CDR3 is CASRPTSGRANEQYF. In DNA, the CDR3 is TGTGCCAGCAGACCAACTAGCGGGAGGGCCAATGAGCAGTACTTC.

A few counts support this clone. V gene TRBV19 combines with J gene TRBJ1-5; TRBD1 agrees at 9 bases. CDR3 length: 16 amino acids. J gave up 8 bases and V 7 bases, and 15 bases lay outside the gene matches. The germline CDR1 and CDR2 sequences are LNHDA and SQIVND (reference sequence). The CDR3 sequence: CASTAHRGQGMKPQHF. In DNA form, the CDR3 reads TGTGCCAGTACCGCCCATCGGGGACAGGGAATGAAGCCCCAGCATTTT.

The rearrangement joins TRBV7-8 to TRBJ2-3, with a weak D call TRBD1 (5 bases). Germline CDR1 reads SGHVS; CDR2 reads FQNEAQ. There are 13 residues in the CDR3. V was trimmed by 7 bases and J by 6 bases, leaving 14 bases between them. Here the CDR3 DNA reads TGTGCCAGCACCCCGGACACCCCGGATACGCAGTATTTT. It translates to CASTPDTPDTQYF. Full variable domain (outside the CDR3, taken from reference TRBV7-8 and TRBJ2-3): GAGVSQSPRYKVAKRGQDVALRCDPISGHVSLFWYQQALGQGPEFLTYFQNEAQLDKSGLPSDRFFAERPEGSVSTLKIQRTQQEDSAVYLCASTPDTPDTQYFGPGTRLTVL.

For the CDR3, the DNA is TGTGCCAGCAGCACCACAGGGCTCTCTGGAAACACCATATATTTT. Residues: CASSTTGLSGNTIYF. This chain connects TRBV9 to TRBJ1-3; D is perhaps TRBD1 (6 bases). The CDR3 sequence is 15 residues long. Trimming stripped 4 bases from V and 0 bases from J, with 11 bases between. Germline assignment: CDR1 SGDLS and CDR2 YYNGEE.

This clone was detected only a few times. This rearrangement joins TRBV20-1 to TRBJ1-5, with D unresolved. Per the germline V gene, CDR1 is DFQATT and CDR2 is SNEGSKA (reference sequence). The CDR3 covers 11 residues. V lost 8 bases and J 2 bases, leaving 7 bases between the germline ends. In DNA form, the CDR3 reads TGCAGTCCTATCGGCAATCAGCCCCAGCATTTT. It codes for CSPIGNQPQHF.

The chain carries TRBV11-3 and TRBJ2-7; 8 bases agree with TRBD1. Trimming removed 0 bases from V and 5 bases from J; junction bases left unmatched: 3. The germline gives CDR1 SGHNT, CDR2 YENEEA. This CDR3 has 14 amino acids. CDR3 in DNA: TGTGCCAGCAGCTTAGAACCAGGGGGCCACGAGCAGTACTTC. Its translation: CASSLEPGGHEQYF.

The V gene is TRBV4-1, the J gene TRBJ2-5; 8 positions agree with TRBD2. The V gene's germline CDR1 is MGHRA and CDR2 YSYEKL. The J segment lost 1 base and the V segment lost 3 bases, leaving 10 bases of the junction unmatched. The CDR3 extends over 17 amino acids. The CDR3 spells CASSQEDGGGSQETQYF. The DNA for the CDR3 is TGCGCCAGCAGCCAGGAGGATGGCGGGGGGAGCCAAGAGACCCAGTACTTC.

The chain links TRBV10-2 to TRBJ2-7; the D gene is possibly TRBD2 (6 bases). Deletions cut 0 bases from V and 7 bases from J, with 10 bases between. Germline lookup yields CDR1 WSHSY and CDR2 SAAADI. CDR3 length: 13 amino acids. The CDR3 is CASSESPRGEQYF. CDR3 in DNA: TGCGCCAGCAGTGAGTCCCCCCGGGGGGAGCAGTACTTC.

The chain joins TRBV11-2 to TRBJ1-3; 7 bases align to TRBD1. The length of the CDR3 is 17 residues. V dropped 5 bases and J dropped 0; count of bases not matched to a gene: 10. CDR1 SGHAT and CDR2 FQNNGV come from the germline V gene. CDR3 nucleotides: TGTGCCAGCAGCCTCCTACCTCGGACAGGCTCTGGAAACACCATATATTTT. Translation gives CASSLLPRTGSGNTIYF.

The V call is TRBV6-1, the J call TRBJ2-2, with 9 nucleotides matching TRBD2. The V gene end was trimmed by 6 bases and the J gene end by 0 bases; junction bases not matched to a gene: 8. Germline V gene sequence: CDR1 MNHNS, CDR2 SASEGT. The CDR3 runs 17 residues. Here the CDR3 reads CASRETAGGPNTGELFF. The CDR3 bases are TGTGCCAGCAGAGAAACGGCGGGAGGGCCGAACACCGGGGAGCTGTTTTTT.